The clone carrying this TCR beta chain was detected ten times or more. The authors amplified TCR beta CDR3 regions from RNA transcripts. The first-round RT-PCR employed HTBI primers together with the Qiagen OneStep RT-PCR kit. A multiplex PCR was then performed as the second round. TCRdb fed the multiplex PCR reads into MiXCR, producing one record per CDR3 protein. The sample has more than 300,000 distinct CDR3 sequences; about a sixth are singletons. The sample belongs to a study of Graves' ophthalmopathy and Graves' hyperthyroidism. This CDR3 has 14 amino acids. The V gene's germline CDR1 is MDHEN and CDR2 SYDVKM. Trimming removed 1 base from V and 1 base from J, with 8 bases in between.

V is TRBV28 and J is TRBJ2-7; a possible D gene is TRBD2 (6 bases). The TCR originated in an adult woman with stable Graves' hyperthyroidism. Specimen: peripheral blood. CDR3 loop: CASSLYGGSYEQYF. The CDR3 region has the DNA TGTGCCAGCAGTTTATACGGGGGTTCCTACGAGCAGTACTTC.